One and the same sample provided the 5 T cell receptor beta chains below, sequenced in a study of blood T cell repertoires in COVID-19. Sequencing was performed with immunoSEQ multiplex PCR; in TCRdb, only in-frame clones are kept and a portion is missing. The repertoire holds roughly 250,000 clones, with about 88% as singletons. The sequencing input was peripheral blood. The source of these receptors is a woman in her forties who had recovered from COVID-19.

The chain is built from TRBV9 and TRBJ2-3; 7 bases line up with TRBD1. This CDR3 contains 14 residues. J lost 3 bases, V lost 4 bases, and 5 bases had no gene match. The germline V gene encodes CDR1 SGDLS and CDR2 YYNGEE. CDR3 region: CASSPRQGTDTQYF. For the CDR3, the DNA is TGTGCCAGCAGCCCTCGACAGGGAACAGATACGCAGTATTTT.

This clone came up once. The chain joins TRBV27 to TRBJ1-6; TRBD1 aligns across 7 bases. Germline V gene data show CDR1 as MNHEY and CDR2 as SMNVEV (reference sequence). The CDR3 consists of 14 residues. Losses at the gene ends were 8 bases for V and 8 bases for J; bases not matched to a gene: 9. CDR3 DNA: TGTGCCAGCCGAAGGGGGCGTGGGGATTCACCCCTCCACTTT. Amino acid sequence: CASRRGRGDSPLHF.

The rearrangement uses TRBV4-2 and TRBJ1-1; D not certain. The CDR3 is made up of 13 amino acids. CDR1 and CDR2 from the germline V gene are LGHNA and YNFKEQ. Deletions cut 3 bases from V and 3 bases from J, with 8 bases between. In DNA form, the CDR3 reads TGTGCCAGCAGCCAGCTGGGAGACACTGAAGCTTTCTTT. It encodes CASSQLGDTEAFF.

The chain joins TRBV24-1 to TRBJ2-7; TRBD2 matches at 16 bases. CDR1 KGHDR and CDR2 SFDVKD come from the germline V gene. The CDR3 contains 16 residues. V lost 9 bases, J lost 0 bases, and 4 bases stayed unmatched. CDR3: CATGTSGRASSYEQYF. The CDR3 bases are TGTGCCACCGGGACTAGCGGGAGGGCCAGCTCCTACGAGCAGTACTTC.

DNA of the CDR3: TGTGCCAGCAGCCGGCTAGGACAGGGAGACACCGGGGAGCTGTTTTTT. Protein: CASSRLGQGDTGELFF. V and J are TRBV4-2 and TRBJ2-2, with 8 nucleotides matching TRBD1. The CDR3 consists of 16 residues. Losses at the gene ends were 4 bases for V and 3 bases for J; bases not matched to a gene: 7. Germline V lookup: CDR1 LGHNA, CDR2 YNFKEQ.